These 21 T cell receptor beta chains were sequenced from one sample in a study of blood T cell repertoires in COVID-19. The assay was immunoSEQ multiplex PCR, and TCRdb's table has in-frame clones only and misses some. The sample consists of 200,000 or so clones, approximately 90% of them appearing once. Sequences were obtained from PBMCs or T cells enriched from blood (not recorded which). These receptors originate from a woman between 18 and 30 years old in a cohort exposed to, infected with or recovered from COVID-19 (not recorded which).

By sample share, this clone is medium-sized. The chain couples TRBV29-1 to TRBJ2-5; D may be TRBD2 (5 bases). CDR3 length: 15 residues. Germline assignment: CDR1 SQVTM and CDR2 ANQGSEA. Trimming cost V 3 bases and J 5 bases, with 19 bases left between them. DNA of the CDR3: TGCAGCGTTGAGCTGCTCCGGGCCCCGGGGGAGACCCAGTACTTC. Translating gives CSVELLRAPGETQYF.

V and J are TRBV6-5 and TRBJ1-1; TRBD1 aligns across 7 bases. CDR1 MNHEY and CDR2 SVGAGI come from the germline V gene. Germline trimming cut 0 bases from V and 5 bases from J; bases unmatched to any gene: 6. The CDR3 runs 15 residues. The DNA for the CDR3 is TGTGCCAGCAGTTACTCTTTTATACAGGGGACTGAAGCTTTCTTT. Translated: CASSYSFIQGTEAFF.

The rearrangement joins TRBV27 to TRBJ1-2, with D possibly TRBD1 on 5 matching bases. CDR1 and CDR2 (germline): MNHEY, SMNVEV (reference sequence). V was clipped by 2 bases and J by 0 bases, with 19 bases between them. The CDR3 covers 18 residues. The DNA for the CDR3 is TGTGCCAGCAGTTTAGCCGGATTCGGCAGGGCTGCTAACTATGGCTACACCTTC. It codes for CASSLAGFGRAANYGYTF.

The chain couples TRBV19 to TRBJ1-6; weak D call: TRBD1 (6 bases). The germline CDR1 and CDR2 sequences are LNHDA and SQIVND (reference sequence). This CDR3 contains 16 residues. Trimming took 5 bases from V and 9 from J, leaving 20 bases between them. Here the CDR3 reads CASSPSNVVGGSPLHF. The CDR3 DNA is TGTGCCAGTAGTCCCTCCAATGTGGTAGGGGGTTCACCCCTCCACTTT.

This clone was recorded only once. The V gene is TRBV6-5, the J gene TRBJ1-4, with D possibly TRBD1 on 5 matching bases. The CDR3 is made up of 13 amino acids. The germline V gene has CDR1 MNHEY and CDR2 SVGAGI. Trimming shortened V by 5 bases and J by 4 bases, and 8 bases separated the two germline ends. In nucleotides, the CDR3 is TGTGCCAGCAGTACCAGGGATAATGAAAAACTGTTTTTT. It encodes CASSTRDNEKLFF.

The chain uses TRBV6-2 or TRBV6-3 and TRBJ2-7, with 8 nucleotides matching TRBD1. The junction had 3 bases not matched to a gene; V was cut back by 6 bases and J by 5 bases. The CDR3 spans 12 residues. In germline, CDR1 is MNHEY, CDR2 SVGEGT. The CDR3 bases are TGTGCCAGCAGCAGGGGGCTAAACGAGCAGTACTTC. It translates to CASSRGLNEQYF.

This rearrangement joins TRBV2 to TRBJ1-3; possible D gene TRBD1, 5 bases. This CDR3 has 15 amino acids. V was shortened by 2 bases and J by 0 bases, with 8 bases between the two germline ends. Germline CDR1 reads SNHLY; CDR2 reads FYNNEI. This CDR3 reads CASSETGFSGNTIYF. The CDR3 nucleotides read TGTGCCAGCAGTGAAACAGGTTTCTCTGGAAACACCATATATTTT.

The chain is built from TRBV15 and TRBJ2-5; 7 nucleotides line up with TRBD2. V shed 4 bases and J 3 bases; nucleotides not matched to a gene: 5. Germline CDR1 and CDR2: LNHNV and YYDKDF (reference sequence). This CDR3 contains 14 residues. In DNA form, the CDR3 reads TGTGCCACCAGCACCCTGGCGGGAGAAGAGACCCAGTACTTC. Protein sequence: CATSTLAGEETQYF.

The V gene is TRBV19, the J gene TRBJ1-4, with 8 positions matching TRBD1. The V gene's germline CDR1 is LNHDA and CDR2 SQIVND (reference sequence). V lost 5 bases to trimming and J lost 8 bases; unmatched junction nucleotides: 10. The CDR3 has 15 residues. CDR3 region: CASSVQTGVGEKLFF. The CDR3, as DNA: TGTGCCAGTAGTGTTCAGACAGGGGTCGGGGAAAAACTGTTTTTT.

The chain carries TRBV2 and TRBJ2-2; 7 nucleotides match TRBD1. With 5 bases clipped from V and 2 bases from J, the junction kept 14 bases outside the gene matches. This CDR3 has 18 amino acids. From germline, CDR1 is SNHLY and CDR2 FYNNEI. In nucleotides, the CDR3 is TGTGCCAGCAGTTCACAGGGGTCCGGGTGGGGTAACACCGGGGAGCTGTTTTTT. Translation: CASSSQGSGWGNTGELFF.

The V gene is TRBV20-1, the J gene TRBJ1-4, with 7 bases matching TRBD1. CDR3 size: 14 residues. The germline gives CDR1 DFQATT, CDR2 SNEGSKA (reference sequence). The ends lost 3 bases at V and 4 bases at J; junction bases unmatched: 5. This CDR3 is CSASRRQGNEKLFF. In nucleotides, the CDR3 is TGCAGTGCTAGTCGTAGACAGGGTAATGAAAAACTGTTTTTT.

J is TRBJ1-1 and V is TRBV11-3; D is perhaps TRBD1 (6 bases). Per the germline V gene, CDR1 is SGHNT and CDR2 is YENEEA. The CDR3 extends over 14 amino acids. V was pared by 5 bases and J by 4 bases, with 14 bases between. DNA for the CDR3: TGTGCCAGCAGCCCAACAGGGAAAAGCACTGAAGCTTTCTTT. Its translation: CASSPTGKSTEAFF.

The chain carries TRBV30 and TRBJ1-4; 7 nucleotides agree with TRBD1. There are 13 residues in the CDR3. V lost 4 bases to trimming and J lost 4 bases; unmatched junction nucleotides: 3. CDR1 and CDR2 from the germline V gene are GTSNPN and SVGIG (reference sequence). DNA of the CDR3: TGTGCCTGGAACCGGGACAGTAATGAAAAACTGTTTTTT. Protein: CAWNRDSNEKLFF. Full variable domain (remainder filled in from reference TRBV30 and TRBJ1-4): SQTIHQWPATLVQPVGSPLSLECTVEGTSNPNLYWYRQAAGRGLQLLFYSVGIGQISSEVPQNLSASRPQDRQFILSSKKLLLSDSGFYLCAWNRDSNEKLFFGSGTQLSVL.

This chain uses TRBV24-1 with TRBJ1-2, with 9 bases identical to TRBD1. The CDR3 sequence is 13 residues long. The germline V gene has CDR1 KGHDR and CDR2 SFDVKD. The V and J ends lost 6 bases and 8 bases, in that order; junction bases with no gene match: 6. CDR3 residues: CATSTGTGIGYTF. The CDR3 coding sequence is TGTGCCACCAGTACCGGGACAGGGATCGGCTACACCTTC.

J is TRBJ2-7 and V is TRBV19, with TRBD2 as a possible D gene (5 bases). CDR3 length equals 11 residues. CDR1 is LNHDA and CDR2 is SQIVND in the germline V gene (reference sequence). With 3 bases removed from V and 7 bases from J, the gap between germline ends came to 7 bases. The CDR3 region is CASSIGVEQYF. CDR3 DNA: TGTGCCAGTAGTATCGGGGTTGAGCAGTACTTC.

The CDR3 DNA reads TGTGCCAGCAGCGTATACCCCCTCGGGACAGGGTCCACTGAAGCTTTCTTT. This codes for CASSVYPLGTGSTEAFF. The chain carries TRBV9 and TRBJ1-1, with 9 nucleotides matching TRBD1. The CDR3 length is 17 residues. Per the germline V gene, CDR1 is SGDLS and CDR2 is YYNGEE. Trimming at V came to 1 base and at J to 4 bases, leaving 11 bases not matched to a gene.

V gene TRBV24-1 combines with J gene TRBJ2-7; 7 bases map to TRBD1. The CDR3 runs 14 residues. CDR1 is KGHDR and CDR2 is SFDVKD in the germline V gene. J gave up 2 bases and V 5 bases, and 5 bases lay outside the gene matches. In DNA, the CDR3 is TGTGCCACCAGTGCGCGTGGACAGGCCTACGAGCAGTACTTC. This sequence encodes CATSARGQAYEQYF.

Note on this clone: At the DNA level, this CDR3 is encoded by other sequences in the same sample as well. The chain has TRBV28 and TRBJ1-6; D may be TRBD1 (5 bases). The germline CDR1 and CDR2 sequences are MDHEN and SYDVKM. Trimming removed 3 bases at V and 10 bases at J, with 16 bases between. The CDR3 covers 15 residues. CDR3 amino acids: CASSLGQGFRSPLHF. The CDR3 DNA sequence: TGTGCCAGCAGTTTGGGGCAGGGTTTTCGATCACCCCTCCACTTT.

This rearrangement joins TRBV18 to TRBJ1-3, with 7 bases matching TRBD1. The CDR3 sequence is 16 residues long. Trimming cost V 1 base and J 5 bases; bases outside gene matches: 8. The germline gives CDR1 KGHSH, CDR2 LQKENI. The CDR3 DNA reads TGTGCCAGCTCACCACAAGAATTAGGGGGCAGAAACACCATATATTTT. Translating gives CASSPQELGGRNTIYF.

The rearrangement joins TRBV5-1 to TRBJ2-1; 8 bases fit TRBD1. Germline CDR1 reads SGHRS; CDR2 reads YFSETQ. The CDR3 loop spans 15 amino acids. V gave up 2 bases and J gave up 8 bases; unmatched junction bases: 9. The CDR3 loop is CASSFFEQGADEQFF. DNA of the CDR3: TGCGCCAGCAGCTTTTTCGAGCAGGGGGCGGATGAGCAGTTCTTC.

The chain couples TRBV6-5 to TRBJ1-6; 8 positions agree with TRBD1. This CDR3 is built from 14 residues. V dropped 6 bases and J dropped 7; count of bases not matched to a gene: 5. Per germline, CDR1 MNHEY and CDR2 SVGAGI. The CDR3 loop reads CASSPDRENSPLHF. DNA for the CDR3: TGTGCCAGCAGCCCGGACAGGGAGAATTCACCCCTCCACTTT.